This T cell receptor (beta chain) was sequenced in a study of T cell changes during pregnancy in multiple sclerosis. V shed 3 bases, J shed 3 bases, and the junction held 9 bases outside the gene matches. Germline-derived CDR1 and CDR2 are SGHNT and YYREEE (reference sequence). CDR3 length: 16 residues. Profiled with immunoSEQ multiplex PCR; TCRdb holds only in-frame clones, not every one. The table shows approximately 100,000 clones, with under 95% occurring only once. This specimen consisted of peripheral blood, obtained before pregnancy. The chain links TRBV5-4 to TRBJ2-7, with 10 bases matching TRBD2. The receptor was isolated from a female donor with multiple sclerosis, enrolled in a pregnancy study. CDR3 sequence (DNA): TGTGCCAGCAGCTCACGGACTAGCGGATCTTACTACGAGCAGTACTTC. Protein product: CASSSRTSGSYYEQYF.